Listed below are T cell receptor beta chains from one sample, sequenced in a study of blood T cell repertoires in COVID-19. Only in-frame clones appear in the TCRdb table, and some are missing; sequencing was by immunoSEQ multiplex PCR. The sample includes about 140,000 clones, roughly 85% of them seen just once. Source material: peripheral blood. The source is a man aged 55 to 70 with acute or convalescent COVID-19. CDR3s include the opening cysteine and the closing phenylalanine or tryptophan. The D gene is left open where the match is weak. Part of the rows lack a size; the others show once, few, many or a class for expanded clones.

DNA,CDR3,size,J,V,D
TGCGCCAGCAGCCAAGATGACGCAGGGCTCACCGGGGAGCTGTTTTTT,CASSQDDAGLTGELFF,many,TRBJ2-2,TRBV4-3,-
TGTGCCACCAGCTTCTCGGGTCCTAATGAAAAACTGTTTTTT,CATSFSGPNEKLFF,many,TRBJ1-4,TRBV15,-
TGTGCCAGCAGCCCGGACAGAGGGGGCTACACCTTC,CASSPDRGGYTF,-,TRBJ1-2,TRBV11-1,-
TGTGCCAGCAGTGATAGAAGAAATGGTAACACAGATACGCAGTATTTT,CASSDRRNGNTDTQYF,-,TRBJ2-3,TRBV6-1,-
TGTGCCAGCTCACCACGAGCCGGGACAGGTACCAATGAGCAGTTCTTC,CASSPRAGTGTNEQFF,-,TRBJ2-1,TRBV18,TRBD1
TGTGCCAGCACCAAGGGCTTAGGGGCCGGCTACACCTTC,CASTKGLGAGYTF,-,TRBJ1-2,TRBV6-6,-
TGTGCCAGCAGTGACACAGTGCGCTACACCTTC,CASSDTVRYTF,-,TRBJ1-2,TRBV2,-
TGTGCCAGCAGTGGGTCCGGGACAGGGTTTAATCAGCCCCAGCATTTT,CASSGSGTGFNQPQHF,-,TRBJ1-5,TRBV2,TRBD1
TGCGCCAGCAGCCCACTGGCGGGGAACACTGAAGCTTTCTTT,CASSPLAGNTEAFF,-,TRBJ1-1,TRBV5-1,-
TGTGCCAGCAGTACTGGGACAGGCGGGACTGAAGCTTTCTTT,CASSTGTGGTEAFF,-,TRBJ1-1,TRBV28,TRBD1
TGTGCCAGCAGCCCCACCGGAGGGGCTTCTACCGGGGAGCTGTTTTTT,CASSPTGGASTGELFF,-,TRBJ2-2,TRBV5-4,-
TGTGCCATCAAGAGGGATGGGACTAGCGGGACAGATACGCAGTATTTT,CAIKRDGTSGTDTQYF,-,TRBJ2-3,TRBV10-3,TRBD2
TGCGCCAGCAGGGCTAGCGGATCCTACGAGCAGTACTTC,CASRASGSYEQYF,-,TRBJ2-7,TRBV5-1,TRBD2
TGTGCCAGCAGATCGGATCTGGACTTTGCCGGCGAGCAGTACTTC,CASRSDLDFAGEQYF,once,TRBJ2-7,TRBV5-4,-
TGTGCCAGCAGACTTAGCGGGAGCTCCTACGAGCAGTACTTC,CASRLSGSSYEQYF,few,TRBJ2-7,TRBV2,TRBD2
TGCGCCAGCAGCTTCGGTCAGGGCTACACTGAAGCTTTCTTT,CASSFGQGYTEAFF,-,TRBJ1-1,TRBV5-1,-
TGTGCCAGCAGCTTAGGGGGGCTGGGTGACTATGGCTACACCTTC,CASSLGGLGDYGYTF,-,TRBJ1-2,TRBV7-9,-
TGTGCCAGCAGTGCCGCCCTTGGTAGCGGGACTTACTACGAGCAGTACTTC,CASSAALGSGTYYEQYF,-,TRBJ2-7,TRBV28,TRBD2
TGTGCCAGCAGTTTAATGGGGGCTGGCTACACCTTC,CASSLMGAGYTF,-,TRBJ1-2,TRBV28,-
TGTGCCAGCAGCCACCAAGCGGGAGCTAGGGGTGAGCAGTTCTTC,CASSHQAGARGEQFF,few,TRBJ2-1,TRBV3-1/TRBV3-2,TRBD2
TGTGCCAGCTCACTGCAGGGCGATCAGCCCCAGCATTTT,CASSLQGDQPQHF,-,TRBJ1-5,TRBV18,-
TGTGCCAGCAGTTTCGACAGGGCCTATGGCTACACCTTC,CASSFDRAYGYTF,-,TRBJ1-2,TRBV6-5,TRBD1
TGTGCCAGCAGCCACCGAGCAGGGGATAGCAATCAGCCCCAGCATTTT,CASSHRAGDSNQPQHF,many,TRBJ1-5,TRBV4-2,-
TGTGCCAGCAGCTCCCCCCGGGGGGCAAATGGCTACACCTTC,CASSSPRGANGYTF,-,TRBJ1-2,TRBV11-2,-
TGTGCCAGCAGCTTACAGGCCGCCTACGAGCAGTACTTC,CASSLQAAYEQYF,-,TRBJ2-7,TRBV7-2,-
TGTGCCAGCAGCTCGACCCTAGCGGGAGGGAAATACGAGCAGTACTTC,CASSSTLAGGKYEQYF,-,TRBJ2-7,TRBV7-9,TRBD2
TGTGCCACCAGCAGAGGGCTACAGGGGGCAAAGACAAAAAACATTCAGTACTTC,CATSRGLQGAKTKNIQYF,-,TRBJ2-4,TRBV15,TRBD1
TGCAGCGTTGAACGGACAGTGGAGCAGTTCTTC,CSVERTVEQFF,-,TRBJ2-1,TRBV29-1,-
TGTGCCAGCAGCCCCTCAGACAGGATTAATTCACCCCTCCACTTT,CASSPSDRINSPLHF,-,TRBJ1-6,TRBV25-1,-
TGTGCCAGCAGCTTATCCGGAGGCGGGAGTTATATCCATGAGCAGTTCTTC,CASSLSGGGSYIHEQFF,few,TRBJ2-1,TRBV7-2,TRBD2
TGTGCCAGCAGTACCAGCTCCTATAATTCACCCCTCCACTTT,CASSTSSYNSPLHF,-,TRBJ1-6,TRBV6-5,-
TGCGCCAGCAGCCAATCTTCCGGGACTAGCGGGAGTCATACGCAGTATTTT,CASSQSSGTSGSHTQYF,-,TRBJ2-3,TRBV4-1,TRBD2
TGCAGCGTTGAACAGGGACAGGGGGCTGGCTACGAGCAGTACTTC,CSVEQGQGAGYEQYF,-,TRBJ2-7,TRBV29-1,TRBD1
TGTGCCAGCAGTTCCTCCAGAAGATCTCTCACCGGGGAGCTGTTTTTT,CASSSSRRSLTGELFF,-,TRBJ2-2,TRBV6-2/TRBV6-3,-
TGTGCCAGCAGTTGGACAGGGACGGATCAGCCCCAGCATTTT,CASSWTGTDQPQHF,-,TRBJ1-5,TRBV6-5,TRBD1
TGTGCCAGCAGCTACGAAGCGGGAGGTAGAGAGACCCAGTACTTC,CASSYEAGGRETQYF,-,TRBJ2-5,TRBV7-2,TRBD2
TGCGCCAGCAGCCAAGACCCCCGGGACAGGGGAGTTCAAAACACCATATATTTT,CASSQDPRDRGVQNTIYF,-,TRBJ1-3,TRBV4-3,TRBD1
TGTGCCAGTAGTATACGGGGACTCTCCTACGAGCAGTACTTC,CASSIRGLSYEQYF,-,TRBJ2-7,TRBV19,-